At least ten counts were recorded for the clone carrying this T cell receptor (beta chain). TCRdb re-analysed the 5' RACE reads in MiXCR, keeping a single row per CDR3 protein. The data hold approximately 680,000 distinct CDR3 sequences, with about 7.6% observed a single time. V was pared by 3 bases and J by 12 bases, with 12 bases of the junction left unmatched. The CDR3 runs to 14 residues. Germline CDR1 and CDR2: LNHNV and YYDKDF (reference sequence). The source of the sample is a study of identical twins. Separately, the same data were catalogued under a study of yellow fever vaccine responses in identical twins.

Sequencing was performed on PBMCs. The TCR was taken from a woman under 30 in good health. V and J are TRBV15 and TRBJ1-1; TRBD1 aligns across 8 bases. The CDR3 DNA reads TGTGCCACCAGCAGCCCTGGGCAGGGGGCATATACTTTCTTT. Its translation: CATSSPGQGAYTFF.